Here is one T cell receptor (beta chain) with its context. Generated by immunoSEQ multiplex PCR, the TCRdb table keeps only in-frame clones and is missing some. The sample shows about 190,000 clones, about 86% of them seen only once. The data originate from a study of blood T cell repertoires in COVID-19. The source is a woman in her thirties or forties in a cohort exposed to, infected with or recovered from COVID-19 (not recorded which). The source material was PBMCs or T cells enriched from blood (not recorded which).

CDR3 bases: TGTGCCAGCAGCCACCTAGCGGGGGGGGAGTACACAGATACGCAGTATTTT. Translation: CASSHLAGGEYTDTQYF. The genes are TRBV2 and TRBJ2-3, with 12 positions matching TRBD2. Losses at the gene ends were 6 bases for V and 2 bases for J; bases not matched to a gene: 9. The CDR3 extends over 17 amino acids. CDR1 and CDR2 from the germline V gene are SNHLY and FYNNEI.